This entry is about one T cell receptor beta chain. This record belongs to a study of cytomegalovirus exposure and HLA in healthy donors. Researchers ran the PCR with 60 Vbeta and 13 Jbeta primers. Produced via immunoSEQ multiplex PCR; TCRdb's table is partial and in-frame only. The table shows approximately 120,000 clones, with about 81% occurring only once. The CDR3 consists of 13 residues. Germline V gene sequence: CDR1 SGHRS, CDR2 YFSETQ. Trimming shortened V by 6 bases and J by 3 bases, and 12 bases separated the two germline ends. This TCR was sampled from a woman aged 50 to 65 in good health and CMV-seropositive. The specimen sequenced was PBMCs. The chain uses TRBV5-1 and TRBJ2-5, with D perhaps matching TRBD2 (7 bases). Here the CDR3 DNA reads TGCGCCAGCACGGGGGCGGGAGAAGAGACCCAGTACTTC. Amino acids: CASTGAGEETQYF.